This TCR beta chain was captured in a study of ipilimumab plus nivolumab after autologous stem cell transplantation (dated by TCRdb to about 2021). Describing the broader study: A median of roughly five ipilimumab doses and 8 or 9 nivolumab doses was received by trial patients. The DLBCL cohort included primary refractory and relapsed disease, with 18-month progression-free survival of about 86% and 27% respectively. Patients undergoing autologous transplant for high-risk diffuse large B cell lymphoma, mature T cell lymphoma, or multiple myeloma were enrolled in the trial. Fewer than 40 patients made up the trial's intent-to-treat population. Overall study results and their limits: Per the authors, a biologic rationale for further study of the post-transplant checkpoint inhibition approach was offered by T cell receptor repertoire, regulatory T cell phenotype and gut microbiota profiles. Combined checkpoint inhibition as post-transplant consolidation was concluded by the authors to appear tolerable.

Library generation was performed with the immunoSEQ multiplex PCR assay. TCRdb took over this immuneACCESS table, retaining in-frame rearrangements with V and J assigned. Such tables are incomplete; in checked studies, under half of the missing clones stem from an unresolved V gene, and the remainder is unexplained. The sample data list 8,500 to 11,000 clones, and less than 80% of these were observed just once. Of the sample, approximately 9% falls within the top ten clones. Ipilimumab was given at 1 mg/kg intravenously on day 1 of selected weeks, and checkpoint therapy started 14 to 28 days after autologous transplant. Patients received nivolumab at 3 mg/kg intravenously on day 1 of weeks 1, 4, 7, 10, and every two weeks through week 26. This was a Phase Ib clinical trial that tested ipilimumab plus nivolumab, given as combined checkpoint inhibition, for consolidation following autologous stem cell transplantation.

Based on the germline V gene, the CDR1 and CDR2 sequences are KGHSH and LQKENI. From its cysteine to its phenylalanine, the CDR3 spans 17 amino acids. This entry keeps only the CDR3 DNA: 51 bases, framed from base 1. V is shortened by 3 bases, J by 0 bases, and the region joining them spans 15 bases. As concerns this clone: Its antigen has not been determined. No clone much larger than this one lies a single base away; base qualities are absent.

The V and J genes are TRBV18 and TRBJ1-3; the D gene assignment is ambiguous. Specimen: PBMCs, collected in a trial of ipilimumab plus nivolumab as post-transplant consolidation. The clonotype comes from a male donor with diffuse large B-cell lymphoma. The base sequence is TGTGCCAGCTCACCTAAATTACGGGAGAGCTCTGGAAACACCATATATTTT. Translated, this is CASSPKLRESSGNTIYF.